This T cell receptor beta chain derives from a study of blood T cell repertoires in COVID-19. As for the study in general: COVID-19 samples, acute and convalescent, were from the United States, Italy and Spain. The cDNA or gDNA used as material had been derived from T cells, B-cell-depleted T cells, or PBMCs.

CDR3 size: 17 residues. In germline, CDR1 is SGHAT, CDR2 FQNNGV. V was cut by 2 bases and J by 2 bases, with 17 bases left in between. Sequencing was performed with immunoSEQ multiplex PCR; in TCRdb, only in-frame clones are kept and a portion is missing. This sample has 90,000 to 100,000 clones, with about nine tenths found just once. This chain links TRBV11-2 with TRBJ2-3; D call uncertain. This receptor was obtained from a man aged 50 to 60 with acute or convalescent COVID-19. Sequencing used peripheral blood. The CDR3 loop reads CASSLSAHPFFTDTQYF. DNA of the CDR3: TGTGCCAGCAGCTTATCAGCGCACCCCTTTTTCACAGATACGCAGTATTTT.